This TCR beta chain was recovered during a study of beta chain features in type 1 diabetes. Notes on the study in general: There was a moderate but significant shortening of TCRB CDR3s in all four CD4+ subsets of Type 1 diabetes patients. Within the patient group, naive, central memory and Treg TCRB repertoires appeared more similar to each other than within healthy donors. For patients and controls alike, PCR might favor shorter templates to the same degree.

This clone came up a few times. Antigen: not known. Expressed TCRB transcripts were sequenced after all isolated RNA was converted to cDNA. Some clones are missing from TCRdb's copy, which holds only in-frame ones; the method was immunoSEQ multiplex PCR. The sample lists roughly 300,000 clones, roughly 8.8% occurring once. Sequencing was performed on central memory CD4+ T cells from blood. This TCR came from a man aged 25 to 40 with type 1 diabetes.

CDR3 sequence (DNA): TGTGCCAGCAGCTTTTTCATGGACGATGGCGATTCACCCCTCCACTTT. It encodes CASSFFMDDGDSPLHF. This sequence joins TRBV5-4 and TRBJ1-6; D gene ambiguous. Germline V lookup: CDR1 SGHNT, CDR2 YYREEE (reference sequence). The CDR3 sequence is 16 residues long. The V end was cut by 2 bases, the J end by 8 bases, with 17 bases between.